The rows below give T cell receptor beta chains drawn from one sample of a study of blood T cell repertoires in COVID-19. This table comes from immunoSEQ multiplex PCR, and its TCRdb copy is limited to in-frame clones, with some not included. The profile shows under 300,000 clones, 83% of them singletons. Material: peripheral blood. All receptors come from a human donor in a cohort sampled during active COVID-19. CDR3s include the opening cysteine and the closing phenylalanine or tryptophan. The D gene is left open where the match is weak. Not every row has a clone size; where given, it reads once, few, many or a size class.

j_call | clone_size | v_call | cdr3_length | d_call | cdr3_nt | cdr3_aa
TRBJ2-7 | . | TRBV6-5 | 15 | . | TGTGCCAGCAGCCGAGGACACGTCGTCTCCTACGAGCAGTACTTC | CASSRGHVVSYEQYF
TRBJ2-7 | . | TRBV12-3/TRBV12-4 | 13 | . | TGTGCCAGCAGTTTGGGCGAACCCTACGAGCAGTACTTC | CASSLGEPYEQYF
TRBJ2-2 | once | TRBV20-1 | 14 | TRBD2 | TGCAGTGCTAGTGAGCGGGAGTCCACCGGGGAGCTGTTTTTT | CSASERESTGELFF
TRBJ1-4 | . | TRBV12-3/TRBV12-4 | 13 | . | TGTGCCAGCGCAGCGGGCTTTAATGAAAAACTGTTTTTT | CASAAGFNEKLFF
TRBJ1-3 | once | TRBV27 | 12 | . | TGTGCCAGCAAAACGGGTGATTCGACCATATATTTT | CASKTGDSTIYF
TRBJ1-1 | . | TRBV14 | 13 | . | TGTGCCAGCAGCCAAGACTGGAACACTGAAGCTTTCTTT | CASSQDWNTEAFF
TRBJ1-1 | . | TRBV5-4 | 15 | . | TGTGCCAGCAGCTTGGTTACATCTTGGAACACTGAAGCTTTCTTT | CASSLVTSWNTEAFF
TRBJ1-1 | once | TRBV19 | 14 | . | TGTGCCAGTAGTATGGACAACCTGAACACTGAAGCTTTCTTT | CASSMDNLNTEAFF
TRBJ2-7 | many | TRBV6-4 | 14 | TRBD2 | TGTGCCAGCAGTGCGACTAGCGGGAGCCACGAGCAGTACTTC | CASSATSGSHEQYF
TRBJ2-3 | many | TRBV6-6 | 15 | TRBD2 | TGTGCCAGCAGTTTGGGAGCGGGGAGCACAGATACGCAGTATTTT | CASSLGAGSTDTQYF
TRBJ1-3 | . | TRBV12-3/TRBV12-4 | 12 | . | TGTGCCAGCCCCCGGGCTGGAAACACCATATATTTT | CASPRAGNTIYF
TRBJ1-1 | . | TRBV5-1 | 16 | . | TGCGCCAGCAGCTTATACCTGGGGGCCATGAACACTGAAGCTTTCTTT | CASSLYLGAMNTEAFF
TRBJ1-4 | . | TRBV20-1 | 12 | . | TGCAGTGCTAGTGTCAGGAACGAAAAACTGTTTTTT | CSASVRNEKLFF
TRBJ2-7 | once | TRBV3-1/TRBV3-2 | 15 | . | TGTGCCAGCAGCCAAGGGGCGGGGTCCCGATACGAGCAGTACTTC | CASSQGAGSRYEQYF
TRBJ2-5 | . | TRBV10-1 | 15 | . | TGCGCCAGCAGTGAGTCTCCAGGGGAACAAGAGACCCAGTACTTC | CASSESPGEQETQYF
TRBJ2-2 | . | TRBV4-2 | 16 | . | TGTGCCAGCAGCCAAGATAGGACTAACGACGCCGGGGAGCTGTTTTTT | CASSQDRTNDAGELFF
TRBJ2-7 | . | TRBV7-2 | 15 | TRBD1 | TGTGCCAGCAGCTTAGGTGGGACAGGGTTCGGCGAGCAGTACTTC | CASSLGGTGFGEQYF
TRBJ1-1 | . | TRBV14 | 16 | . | TGTGCCAGCAGCCCTCAGACAGGAAGAAAGAACACTGAAGCTTTCTTT | CASSPQTGRKNTEAFF
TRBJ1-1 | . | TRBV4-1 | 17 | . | TGCGCCAGCAGCCAAGGCCTGCTCCAGGCCGGAAAAACTGAAGCTTTCTTT | CASSQGLLQAGKTEAFF
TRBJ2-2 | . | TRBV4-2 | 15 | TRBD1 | TGTGCCAGCAGCAGGCAGGGGGAGAACACCGGGGAGCTGTTTTTT | CASSRQGENTGELFF
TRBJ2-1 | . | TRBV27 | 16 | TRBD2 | TGTGCCAGCAGTTCACGAACGGGAGGGCCGCGGAATGAGCAGTTCTTC | CASSSRTGGPRNEQFF
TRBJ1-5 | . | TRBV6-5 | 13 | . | TGTGCCAGTCTCGACTCCTACGATCAGCCCCAGCATTTT | CASLDSYDQPQHF
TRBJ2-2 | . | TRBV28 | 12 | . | TGTGCCGCCAGCGTAAACACCGGGGAGCTGTTTTTT | CAASVNTGELFF
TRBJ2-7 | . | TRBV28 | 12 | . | TGTGCCAGCAGTTCCTATTTCTACGAGCAGTACTTC | CASSSYFYEQYF
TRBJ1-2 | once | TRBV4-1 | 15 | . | TGCGCCAGCAGCCAAGAGAGGTGGGAGGCGGGTGGCTACACCTTC | CASSQERWEAGGYTF
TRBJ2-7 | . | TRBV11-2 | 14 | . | TGTGCCAGCAGAAATAGGGGGTTTTCCTACGAGCAGTACTTC | CASRNRGFSYEQYF
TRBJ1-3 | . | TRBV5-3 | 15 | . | TGTGCCAGAAGCAATGTCGGGGGTAGAGGAAACACCATATATTTT | CARSNVGGRGNTIYF
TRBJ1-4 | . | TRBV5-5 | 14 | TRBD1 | TGTGCCAGCAGCTTCCTACAGGGGGCTGAAAAACTGTTTTTT | CASSFLQGAEKLFF
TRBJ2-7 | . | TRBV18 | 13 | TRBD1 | TGTGCCAGCTCACTCGGACAGGACTACGAGCAGTACTTC | CASSLGQDYEQYF
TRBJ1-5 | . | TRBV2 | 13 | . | TGTGCCAGCAGTCCTAATAGCAATCAGCCCCAGCATTTT | CASSPNSNQPQHF
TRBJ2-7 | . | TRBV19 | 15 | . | TGTGCCAGTAGTATAGGCGAGACTAAGAGGAGCGAGCAGTACTTC | CASSIGETKRSEQYF
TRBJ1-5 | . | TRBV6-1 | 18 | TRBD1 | TGTGCCAGCAGTGAGATGGACAGGGGGCGAATTTTAGGTCAGCCCCAGCATTTT | CASSEMDRGRILGQPQHF
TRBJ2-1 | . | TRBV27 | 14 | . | TGTGCCAGCAGTTGGGGGGTCGGGCCTAATGAGCAGTTCTTC | CASSWGVGPNEQFF